Each of the 30 T cell receptor beta chains below was sequenced from the same sample in a study of OX40 agonist ivuxolimab in advanced cancers. TCRdb keeps only in-frame clones here, not all; method: immunoSEQ multiplex PCR. The sample lists around 86,000 clones; around 91% were seen once. The specimen was CD4+ or CD8+ T cells sorted from blood, collected in a trial of the OX40 agonist ivuxolimab. The receptors derive from an adult with an advanced solid tumor such as melanoma, head and neck, liver or kidney cancer.

The chain joins TRBV18 to TRBJ1-3; no reliable D call. Germline loops: CDR1 KGHSH, CDR2 LQKENI. The CDR3 has 13 residues. With 2 bases removed from V and 5 bases from J, the gap between germline ends came to 7 bases. CDR3 DNA: TGTGCCAGCTCACCAGAAATGAGAAACACCATATATTTT. Translating gives CASSPEMRNTIYF.

The chain couples TRBV14 to TRBJ2-1, with D maybe TRBD2 (6 bases). Germline V gene sequence: CDR1 SGHDN, CDR2 FVKESK. The CDR3 extends over 15 amino acids. V lost 6 bases, J lost 3 bases, and 15 bases lay in between. The CDR3 DNA follows: TGTGCCAGCAGTCCCCTCCAGACTAGCTACAATGAGCAGTTCTTC. Translated: CASSPLQTSYNEQFF.

V usage is TRBV6-5 and J usage is TRBJ1-4; a possible D gene is TRBD1 (6 bases). The CDR3 has 15 amino acids. Looked up from germline, CDR1 is MNHEY and CDR2 is SVGAGI. Trimming stripped 6 bases from V and 7 bases from J, with 18 bases between. CDR3 DNA sequence: TGTGCCAGCAGCCACGGGTTGGGGGGGCCTGAAAAACTGTTTTTT. Translating it yields CASSHGLGGPEKLFF.

The chain is built from TRBV27 and TRBJ2-7; D possibly corresponds to TRBD1 (5 bases). V was pared by 2 bases and J by 6 bases, with 20 bases between. The CDR3 has 16 residues. Looked up from germline, CDR1 is MNHEY and CDR2 is SMNVEV (reference sequence). CDR3 residues: CASSLLGSRVQGEQYF. In DNA form, the CDR3 reads TGTGCCAGCAGTTTACTTGGTTCCAGGGTGCAGGGCGAGCAGTACTTC.

This clone turned up a few times. The rearrangement links TRBV5-1 to TRBJ2-2; 10 bases match TRBD2. From germline, CDR1 is SGHRS and CDR2 YFSETQ. The CDR3 runs to 15 residues. The V and J ends lost 8 bases and 1 base, in that order; junction bases with no gene match: 5. The CDR3 DNA sequence: TGCGCCAGTTCTAGCGGGAGCTTGAACACCGGGGAGCTGTTTTTT. Translation: CASSSGSLNTGELFF.

The chain joins TRBV5-1 to TRBJ2-5, with D unclear. The CDR3 runs to 13 residues. V lost 0 bases, J lost 5 bases, and 8 bases lay in between. Germline V CDR1 and CDR2: SGHRS, YFSETQ. The CDR3 sequence: CASSLGLGETQYF. CDR3 nucleotides: TGCGCCAGCAGCTTGGGTCTTGGGGAGACCCAGTACTTC. The full variable domain, its missing parts supplied by reference TRBV5-1 and TRBJ2-5, is KAGVTQTPRYLIKTRGQQVTLSCSPISGHRSVSWYQQTPGQGLQFLFEYFSETQRNKGNFPGRFSGRQFSNSRSEMNVSTLELGDSALYLCASSLGLGETQYFGPGTRLLVL.

V is TRBV11-2 and J is TRBJ2-7, with a tentative D call TRBD1 (6 bases). Germline assignment: CDR1 SGHAT and CDR2 FQNNGV. V was pared by 1 base and J by 3 bases, with 13 bases between. The CDR3 contains 15 residues. The CDR3 DNA is TGTGCCAGCAGCTTAGTGGCAGGGGACCTCTACGAGCAGTACTTC. Protein sequence: CASSLVAGDLYEQYF. Full variable domain (rest looked up from reference TRBV11-2 and TRBJ2-7): EAGVAQSPRYKIIEKRQSVAFWCNPISGHATLYWYQQILGQGPKLLIQFQNNGVVDDSQLPKDRFSAERLKGVDSTLKIQPAKLEDSAVYLCASSLVAGDLYEQYFGPGTRLTVT.

This chain joins TRBV10-3 and TRBJ1-2; TRBD1 matches 7 bases. Germline lookup yields CDR1 ENHRY and CDR2 SYGVKD. The CDR3 extends over 13 amino acids. V shed 4 bases and J 6 bases; nucleotides not matched to a gene: 5. The CDR3 loop reads CAISVRQGDGYTF. CDR3 sequence (DNA): TGTGCCATCAGTGTCCGGCAGGGGGATGGCTACACCTTC.

The CDR3 region is CASSALEQFSNQPQHF. DNA for the CDR3: TGTGCCAGCAGTGCCTTAGAACAGTTTAGCAATCAGCCCCAGCATTTT. V is TRBV6-1 and J is TRBJ1-5; D unresolved. The germline V gene encodes CDR1 MNHNS and CDR2 SASEGT. V dropped 4 bases and J dropped 0 bases, with 13 bases sitting between them. The CDR3 contains 16 residues.

This clone was seen only once. This sequence joins TRBV6-5 and TRBJ2-7; D is ambiguous. This CDR3 spans 13 amino acids. Trimming took off 5 bases at V and 5 bases at J, with 13 bases between the two ends. The germline V gene encodes CDR1 MNHEY and CDR2 SVGAGI. The CDR3 loop is CASSPRFGDEQYF. For the CDR3, the DNA is TGTGCCAGCAGTCCACGGTTTGGGGACGAGCAGTACTTC.

The chain combines TRBV6-5 with TRBJ2-3; TRBD2 agrees at 8 bases. V was pared by 6 bases and J by 6 bases, with 8 bases of the junction left unmatched. The CDR3 loop spans 14 amino acids. In germline, CDR1 is MNHEY, CDR2 SVGAGI. The CDR3 coding sequence is TGTGCCAGCAGAATGGCGGGAGGAATGGATACGCAGTATTTT. It yields the protein CASRMAGGMDTQYF.

This clone was seen a single time. The chain joins TRBV30 to TRBJ2-1, with 9 bases aligning to TRBD1. The CDR3 has 13 residues. Per the germline V gene, CDR1 is GTSNPN and CDR2 is SVGIG (reference sequence). The ends lost 1 base at V and 12 bases at J; junction bases unmatched: 7. The CDR3 DNA sequence: TGTGCCTGGAGTGACCGGGACAGGGCTCTGCAGTTCTTC. Its protein product is CAWSDRDRALQFF.

Only one count was recorded for this clone. This sequence joins TRBV10-3 and TRBJ1-1, with a possible D match to TRBD1 (6 bases). Trimming cost V 2 bases and J 5 bases, with 12 bases left between them. The CDR3 is 14 residues long. The germline V gene has CDR1 ENHRY and CDR2 SYGVKD. The CDR3 loop is CAISEVGGTTEAFF. The CDR3 region has the DNA TGTGCCATCAGTGAGGTTGGGGGCACGACTGAAGCTTTCTTT.

The chain recombines TRBV4-2 with TRBJ1-2, with unresolved D. The V gene lost 3 bases and the J gene lost 2 bases, with 16 bases spanning the gap. Germline V gives CDR1 LGHNA, CDR2 YNFKEQ. This CDR3 contains 16 residues. CDR3 amino acids: CASSQRVGIENYGYTF. CDR3 nucleotides: TGTGCCAGCAGCCAGCGGGTAGGGATAGAGAACTATGGCTACACCTTC.

The chain links TRBV2 to TRBJ1-2; 8 bases align to TRBD1. This CDR3 contains 14 residues. The V and J ends lost 1 base and 7 bases, in that order; junction bases with no gene match: 5. Germline V CDR1 and CDR2: SNHLY, FYNNEI. The CDR3 nucleotides are TGTGCCAGCAGTGAAGGCCCAGGGGGCTCTGGCTACACCTTC. Translated, it gives CASSEGPGGSGYTF.

The chain recombines TRBV7-2 with TRBJ2-1; no clear D. The V end lost 2 bases, the J end lost 4 bases, and 9 bases lay between the germline ends. The CDR3 has 14 residues. CDR1 is SGHTA and CDR2 is FQGNSA in the germline V gene. The CDR3 protein is CASSLSGSYNEQFF. In DNA, the CDR3 is TGTGCCAGCAGCTTAAGTGGCTCATACAATGAGCAGTTCTTC.

The chain employs TRBV5-1 and TRBJ2-2; D gene ambiguous. Looked up from germline, CDR1 is SGHRS and CDR2 is YFSETQ. The CDR3 runs to 18 residues. Between the trimmed V and J ends, which lost 5 bases and 2 bases, there was a span of 22 bases. In DNA, the CDR3 is TGCGCCAGCAGACCCACCGGTGGAGCCAATAAAAACACCGGGGAGCTGTTTTTT. This codes for CASRPTGGANKNTGELFF.

The V and J genes are TRBV5-4 and TRBJ2-5, with 8 bases that match TRBD2. CDR1 and CDR2 from the germline V gene are SGHNT and YYREEE (reference sequence). V shed 3 bases and J 1 base; nucleotides not matched to a gene: 2. The CDR3 runs to 14 residues. This CDR3 is CASSSGTSQETQYF. Here the CDR3 DNA reads TGTGCCAGCAGCTCGGGGACTAGCCAAGAGACCCAGTACTTC.

V usage is TRBV7-9 and J usage is TRBJ1-4; the D gene is possibly TRBD1 (5 bases). V shed 2 bases and J shed 7 bases, with 26 bases lying between them. CDR1 and CDR2 from the germline V gene are SEHNR and FQNEAQ (reference sequence). This CDR3 spans 19 amino acids. The chain's CDR3 is CASSLFVGTLHSSGEKLFF. The CDR3 nucleotides read TGTGCCAGCAGCTTATTCGTTGGGACCCTGCACTCATCGGGTGAAAAACTGTTTTTT.

This chain links TRBV27 with TRBJ2-1; D unresolved. There are 16 residues in the CDR3. Germline V gene data show CDR1 as MNHEY and CDR2 as SMNVEV (reference sequence). Trimming pared 3 bases from V and 7 bases from J, leaving 19 bases between. The CDR3 is CASSFDAMVAPNEQFF. Written as DNA, the CDR3 is TGTGCCAGCAGTTTTGACGCGATGGTTGCCCCTAATGAGCAGTTCTTC.

The chain recombines TRBV9 with TRBJ2-4, with 13 positions matching TRBD2. This CDR3 comprises 20 residues. Germline V gene sequence: CDR1 SGDLS, CDR2 YYNGEE. Trimming cost V 4 bases and J 2 bases; bases outside gene matches: 15. The DNA for the CDR3 is TGTGCCAGCAGCACCGACCCCGGACTAGCGGGAGCGGGATCCAAAAACATTCAGTACTTC. Protein sequence: CASSTDPGLAGAGSKNIQYF.

This sequence joins TRBV9 and TRBJ2-7; 7 nucleotides line up with TRBD2. This CDR3 contains 16 residues. The trim removed 0 bases at V and 5 bases at J, leaving 11 bases unmatched. Germline V CDR1 and CDR2: SGDLS, YYNGEE. The CDR3 region is CASSVASGRQLDEQYF. CDR3 DNA: TGTGCCAGCAGCGTAGCTAGCGGACGGCAATTGGACGAGCAGTACTTC.

This chain uses TRBV9 with TRBJ2-1, with no clear D. Germline V CDR1 and CDR2: SGDLS, YYNGEE. V dropped 5 bases and J dropped 5 bases, with 14 bases sitting between them. This CDR3 region has 14 residues. The CDR3 is CASSTSGGNNEQFF. CDR3 DNA sequence: TGTGCCAGCAGTACCAGTGGCGGTAACAATGAGCAGTTCTTC.

The V and J genes are TRBV5-4 and TRBJ1-6; 7 nucleotides align to TRBD1. The CDR3 is made up of 15 amino acids. J lost 7 bases, V lost 5 bases, and 9 bases had no gene match. Looked up from germline, CDR1 is SGHNT and CDR2 is YYREEE (reference sequence). CDR3 nucleotides: TGTGCCAGCAGGGACTGGGACAGAAGGAATTCACCCCTCCACTTT. Translated, it gives CASRDWDRRNSPLHF.

The V and J genes are TRBV11-2 and TRBJ2-5, with TRBD1 as a possible D gene (5 bases). The CDR3 sequence is 16 residues long. Germline values: CDR1 SGHAT, CDR2 FQNNGV. V was pared by 1 base and J by 3 bases, with 15 bases between. The CDR3 is CASSLAYRTRKETQYF. In DNA form, the CDR3 reads TGTGCCAGCAGCTTAGCCTACAGGACCCGAAAAGAGACCCAGTACTTC. Full variable domain (remainder filled in from reference TRBV11-2 and TRBJ2-5): EAGVAQSPRYKIIEKRQSVAFWCNPISGHATLYWYQQILGQGPKLLIQFQNNGVVDDSQLPKDRFSAERLKGVDSTLKIQPAKLEDSAVYLCASSLAYRTRKETQYFGPGTRLLVL.

The CDR3 here is CASSLSSPGGGYEQYF. The CDR3 DNA sequence: TGTGCCAGCAGTTTATCGTCCCCGGGGGGCGGTTACGAGCAGTACTTC. The chain recombines TRBV27 with TRBJ2-7; possibly TRBD2 for D (7 bases). Trimming shortened V by 0 bases and J by 4 bases, and 16 bases separated the two germline ends. The V gene's germline CDR1 is MNHEY and CDR2 SMNVEV (reference sequence). This CDR3 has 16 residues.

The genes are TRBV7-2 and TRBJ2-3; unclear D gene. The CDR3 is made up of 12 amino acids. CDR1 is SGHTA, CDR2 FQGNSA, per germline. V dropped 2 bases and J dropped 4 bases, with 4 bases sitting between them. The CDR3 nucleotides are TGTGCCAGCAGCTTAAGGCCAGATACGCAGTATTTT. This sequence encodes CASSLRPDTQYF.

This clone is a singleton in its sample. The genes are TRBV5-6 and TRBJ2-2; no clear D gene. The CDR3 is 15 residues long. Germline CDR1 SGHDT, CDR2 YYEEEE. Trimming shortened V by 7 bases and J by 1 base, and 14 bases separated the two germline ends. The CDR3 region has the DNA TGTGCCAGCTCAGCTCAGTTTATGAACACCGGGGAGCTGTTTTTT. The encoded protein is CASSAQFMNTGELFF.

The V and J genes are TRBV30 and TRBJ1-6; 9 bases map to TRBD1. Germline V gene sequence: CDR1 GTSNPN, CDR2 SVGIG (reference sequence). With V trimmed by 0 bases and J by 9 bases, 15 bases remained unmatched. This CDR3 has 18 amino acids. DNA of the CDR3: TGTGCCTGGAGTGTACGTTCCACAGGGGGCGCTCCATTTTCACCCCTCCACTTT. The encoded protein is CAWSVRSTGGAPFSPLHF.

The chain couples TRBV7-6 to TRBJ2-1; tentative D call: TRBD2 (6 bases). V was shortened by 5 bases and J by 4 bases, with 12 bases between the two germline ends. Germline V gene sequence: CDR1 SGHVS, CDR2 FNYEAQ. The CDR3 covers 14 residues. The CDR3 is CASSDRLGYNEQFF. The CDR3 DNA reads TGTGCCAGCAGCGACCGACTAGGGTACAATGAGCAGTTCTTC.